Following are 30 T cell receptor beta chains from one sample sequenced in a study of blood T cell repertoires in COVID-19. The assay was immunoSEQ multiplex PCR, and TCRdb's table has in-frame clones only and misses some. Here the sample spans more than 300,000 clones, over 75% being singletons. The source material was peripheral blood. The receptors were gathered from a woman aged 30 to 39 with COVID-19, enrolled during active disease.

The chain joins TRBV27 to TRBJ2-7; tentatively, D is TRBD2 (6 bases). The CDR3 is 15 residues long. Germline-derived CDR1 and CDR2 are MNHEY and SMNVEV (reference sequence). Trimming removed 6 bases from V and 1 base from J, with 16 bases in between. The CDR3 nucleotides are TGTGCCAGCAGATTGACTAGTACAAATTCCTACGAGCAGTACTTC. It is translated as CASRLTSTNSYEQYF.

CDR3 in amino acids: CAISDRVNQPQHF. Here the CDR3 DNA reads TGTGCCATCAGTGACAGGGTTAATCAGCCCCAGCATTTT. The V gene is TRBV10-3, the J gene TRBJ1-5; tentative D call: TRBD1 (5 bases). The V end was cut by 3 bases, the J end by 4 bases, with 7 bases between. The germline V gene encodes CDR1 ENHRY and CDR2 SYGVKD. This CDR3 contains 13 residues.

The J gene is TRBJ2-7, the V gene TRBV5-1; D perhaps matches TRBD2 (7 bases). The CDR3 consists of 16 residues. Deletions cut 4 bases from V and 3 bases from J, with 20 bases between. CDR1 and CDR2 from the germline V gene are SGHRS and YFSETQ. CDR3 loop: CASSPRGAGSVYEQYF. In DNA, the CDR3 is TGCGCCAGCAGCCCCCGGGGGGCGGGATCCGTCTACGAGCAGTACTTC.

This clone was seen more than once but under ten times. The V and J genes are TRBV28 and TRBJ1-5, with a possible D match to TRBD1 (5 bases). Germline CDR1 MDHEN, CDR2 SYDVKM. Deletions cut 7 bases from V and 6 bases from J, with 28 bases between. This CDR3 contains 18 residues. The CDR3 coding sequence is TGTGCCAGCACCTACCGAGTAGGGGTACGACCTCGCGGTCAGCCCCAGCATTTT. Translated, it gives CASTYRVGVRPRGQPQHF.

The chain carries TRBV1 and TRBJ2-1; the table names TRBD1, a call not compared with the DNA. TRBV1 is classified as a pseudogene. This CDR3 has 14 amino acids. This CDR3 reads CTSTSGQCNNEQFF. Here the CDR3 DNA reads TGCACCAGCACCTCGGGACAGTGTAACAATGAGCAGTTCTTC.

The chain joins TRBV7-9 to TRBJ2-7; D possibly corresponds to TRBD2 (6 bases). Germline CDR1 reads SEHNR; CDR2 reads FQNEAQ (reference sequence). Deletions cut 8 bases from V and 5 bases from J, with 13 bases between. The CDR3 is 12 residues long. The CDR3 is CASGRGGNEQYF. DNA for the CDR3: TGTGCCAGCGGAAGGGGCGGGAACGAGCAGTACTTC.

The chain employs TRBV7-9 and TRBJ1-3; D remains unclear. Germline CDR1 is SEHNR and CDR2 is FQNEAQ (reference sequence). The CDR3 runs 13 residues. Trimming removed 3 bases at V and 1 base at J, with 4 bases between. CDR3 in DNA: TGTGCCAGCAGCTTCGGGTCTGGAAACACCATATATTTT. It is translated as CASSFGSGNTIYF.

This chain connects TRBV9 to TRBJ2-2; 8 bases line up with TRBD1. Germline CDR1 and CDR2: SGDLS and YYNGEE. CDR3 size: 15 residues. Losses at the gene ends were 5 bases for V and 4 bases for J; bases not matched to a gene: 7. As DNA, the CDR3 is TGTGCCAGCAGTGCTACTACAGGGGGCACCGGGGAGCTGTTTTTT. Encoded protein: CASSATTGGTGELFF.

The chain links TRBV29-1 to TRBJ1-1; the D gene is possibly TRBD1 (5 bases). Germline V gene sequence: CDR1 SQVTM, CDR2 ANQGSEA. The CDR3 is 13 residues long. V was trimmed by 4 bases and J by 5 bases, leaving 14 bases between them. Here the CDR3 reads CSVGGDGRTEAFF. The CDR3 DNA follows: TGCAGCGTTGGGGGGGACGGAAGGACTGAAGCTTTCTTT.

The chain recombines TRBV30 with TRBJ2-7; 9 positions agree with TRBD1. The V segment lost 2 bases and the J segment 5 bases; nucleotides outside the gene matches: 4. The CDR3 has 13 amino acids. Germline V gene sequence: CDR1 GTSNPN, CDR2 SVGIG (reference sequence). The chain's CDR3 is CAWSQDRGNEQYF. CDR3 nucleotides: TGTGCCTGGAGTCAGGACAGGGGTAACGAGCAGTACTTC.

This clone showed up just once. V usage is TRBV6-9 and J usage is TRBJ2-1, with 11 bases aligning to TRBD2. The CDR3 extends over 16 amino acids. The trim removed 1 base at V and 13 bases at J, leaving 12 bases unmatched. Looked up from germline, CDR1 is MNHGY and CDR2 is SVAAGI. The CDR3 DNA reads as TGTGCCAGCAGTTATTGGGGACCTGGACTAGCGGGTTTCCAGTTCTTC. It encodes CASSYWGPGLAGFQFF.

The CDR3 loop is CASSFGQEYYEQYF. For the CDR3, the DNA is TGTGCCAGCAGTTTCGGACAGGAATACTACGAGCAGTACTTC. The V call is TRBV6-2 or TRBV6-3, the J call TRBJ2-7; 7 bases fit TRBD1. Germline assignment: CDR1 MNHEY and CDR2 SVGEGT. The V gene end was trimmed by 4 bases and the J gene end by 3 bases; junction bases not matched to a gene: 6. This CDR3 contains 14 residues.

The chain recombines TRBV5-1 with TRBJ2-7; maybe TRBD1 (7 bases). The CDR3 length is 14 residues. The germline V and J ends were trimmed by 5 bases and 6 bases, with 18 bases remaining between them. CDR1 and CDR2 (germline): SGHRS, YFSETQ. The CDR3 DNA reads as TGCGCCAGCAGTTCTCAGGAGGGGGCGTCCGAGCAGTACTTC. Translating gives CASSSQEGASEQYF. The full variable domain, its missing parts supplied by reference TRBV5-1 and TRBJ2-7, is KAGVTQTPRYLIKTRGQQVTLSCSPISGHRSVSWYQQTPGQGLQFLFEYFSETQRNKGNFPGRFSGRQFSNSRSEMNVSTLELGDSALYLCASSSQEGASEQYFGPGTRLTVT.

V gene TRBV4-3 combines with J gene TRBJ2-5, with TRBD2 as a possible D gene (6 bases). The CDR3 consists of 16 residues. CDR1 LGHNA and CDR2 YSLEER come from the germline V gene. V was shortened by 0 bases and J by 2 bases, with 13 bases between the two germline ends. The chain's CDR3 is CASSQDWSAGQETQYF. CDR3 sequence (DNA): TGCGCCAGCAGCCAAGATTGGTCGGCGGGGCAAGAGACCCAGTACTTC.

The chain's CDR3 is CASSHQNDRYSNQPQHF. The DNA for the CDR3 is TGTGCCAGCAGCCACCAAAACGACAGATATAGCAATCAGCCCCAGCATTTT. The chain has TRBV5-6 and TRBJ1-5; D is possibly TRBD1 (5 bases). This CDR3 is built from 17 residues. Germline CDR1 is SGHDT and CDR2 is YYEEEE. The V end was cut by 4 bases, the J end by 0 bases, with 17 bases between.

The J gene is TRBJ2-3, the V gene TRBV3-1 (or the pseudogene TRBV3-2), with 7 nucleotides matching TRBD2. The V gene end was trimmed by 4 bases and the J gene end by 4 bases; junction bases not matched to a gene: 14. There are 17 residues in the CDR3. Germline values: CDR1 LGHDT, CDR2 YNNKEL (reference sequence). CDR3 coding DNA: TGTGCCAGCAGCCGTCAGGGTGCGGGAGCTAGCGCAGATACGCAGTATTTT. It specifies CASSRQGAGASADTQYF.

The V and J genes are TRBV28 and TRBJ2-5, with D hard to call. The CDR3 contains 11 residues. The V end was cut by 3 bases, the J end by 4 bases, with 3 bases between. Germline V gene lookup returns CDR1 MDHEN and CDR2 SYDVKM. Here the CDR3 DNA reads TGTGCCAGCAGTTTTCGAGAGACCCAGTACTTC. Amino acid sequence: CASSFRETQYF.

This rearrangement joins TRBV10-1 to TRBJ2-7; TRBD2 agrees at 7 bases. This CDR3 comprises 14 residues. Trimming removed 3 bases from V and 5 bases from J; junction bases left unmatched: 7. Germline V CDR1 and CDR2: WNHNN, SYGVQD (reference sequence). In DNA, the CDR3 is TGCGCCAGCAGTGACTCGGGGGGACTGGACGAGCAGTACTTC. Protein: CASSDSGGLDEQYF.

The V gene is TRBV19, the J gene TRBJ2-1, with 7 nucleotides matching TRBD2. The CDR3 has 14 amino acids. Losses at the gene ends were 4 bases for V and 6 bases for J; bases not matched to a gene: 6. In germline, CDR1 is LNHDA, CDR2 SQIVND (reference sequence). The CDR3 protein is CASSKLAAPNEQFF. The CDR3 coding sequence is TGTGCCAGTAGTAAGCTAGCGGCGCCCAATGAGCAGTTCTTC.

This chain joins TRBV29-1 and TRBJ2-7; 7 nucleotides line up with TRBD1. Germline V gives CDR1 SQVTM, CDR2 ANQGSEA. After removal of 2 bases from V and 3 bases from J, the junction contained 10 bases not matched to a gene. This CDR3 is built from 15 residues. This CDR3 reads CSVELGTATYYEQYF. The CDR3 DNA is TGCAGCGTTGAATTAGGGACAGCTACTTACTACGAGCAGTACTTC.

The V gene is TRBV27, the J gene TRBJ2-7, with a possible D match to TRBD1 (6 bases). CDR1 and CDR2 from the germline V gene are MNHEY and SMNVEV (reference sequence). Trimming pared 3 bases from V and 2 bases from J, leaving 14 bases between. The CDR3 contains 15 residues. In DNA, the CDR3 is TGTGCCAGCAGTTTCGTGACAGGAGGCCCCTACGAGCAGTACTTC. Translation gives CASSFVTGGPYEQYF.

The V gene is TRBV5-1, the J gene TRBJ2-7; 10 bases fit TRBD1. Germline assignment: CDR1 SGHRS and CDR2 YFSETQ. V shed 0 bases, J shed 3 bases, and the junction held 3 bases outside the gene matches. This CDR3 comprises 15 residues. CDR3: CASSLAGTGVYEQYF. The CDR3 nucleotides are TGCGCCAGCAGCTTGGCCGGGACAGGGGTCTACGAGCAGTACTTC.

The chain has TRBV10-2 and TRBJ2-7; TRBD2 aligns across 12 bases. The CDR3 is 18 residues long. CDR1 is WSHSY, CDR2 SAAADI, per germline. Trimming cost V 2 bases and J 1 base; bases outside gene matches: 9. This CDR3 reads CASSEPLILAGGSYEQYF. CDR3 bases: TGCGCCAGCAGTGAGCCGCTGATACTAGCGGGAGGTTCCTACGAGCAGTACTTC.

The rearrangement links TRBV19 to TRBJ2-3, with D perhaps matching TRBD1 (6 bases). Germline V CDR1 and CDR2: LNHDA, SQIVND (reference sequence). CDR3 length: 15 residues. V was pared by 5 bases and J by 6 bases, with 18 bases between. The CDR3 DNA is TGTGCCAGTAGTGTCCATGAGACAGGATCTGATACGCAGTATTTT. Protein sequence: CASSVHETGSDTQYF. Full variable domain (missing parts from reference TRBV19 and TRBJ2-3): DGGITQSPKYLFRKEGQNVTLSCEQNLNHDAMYWYRQDPGQGLRLIYYSQIVNDFQKGDIAEGYSVSREKKESFPLTVTSAQKNPTAFYLCASSVHETGSDTQYFGPGTRLTVL.

This clone has only one observation. The chain carries TRBV10-3 and TRBJ1-5; D remains unclear. In germline, CDR1 is ENHRY, CDR2 SYGVKD. CDR3 size: 13 residues. The ends were cut back, 4 bases at V and 3 bases at J, with 7 bases in the middle. CDR3 loop: CAISGDYNQPQHF. The CDR3 DNA is TGTGCCATCAGTGGCGATTACAATCAGCCCCAGCATTTT.

This chain links TRBV19 with TRBJ2-3; weak D call: TRBD1 (5 bases). CDR3 length: 11 amino acids. Trimming cost V 4 bases and J 6 bases, with 5 bases left between them. CDR1 is LNHDA, CDR2 SQIVND, per germline (reference sequence). The DNA for the CDR3 is TGTGCCAGTAGTACAGGGGATACGCAGTATTTT. This codes for CASSTGDTQYF.

This clone was counted between two and nine times. This sequence joins TRBV28 and TRBJ2-7; D gene ambiguous. Per the germline V gene, CDR1 is MDHEN and CDR2 is SYDVKM. V lost 1 base and J lost 3, with 13 bases in between. This CDR3 contains 15 residues. The CDR3 DNA follows: TGTGCCAGCAGTTTATCCGGCACAGTGCACTACGAGCAGTACTTC. Its protein is CASSLSGTVHYEQYF.

The V gene is TRBV6-2 or TRBV6-3, the J gene TRBJ2-5; the match to TRBD2 covers 10 bases. The CDR3 is 16 residues long. The ends lost 0 bases at V and 3 bases at J; junction bases unmatched: 4. In germline, CDR1 is MNHEY, CDR2 SVGEGT. CDR3 amino acids: CASSYSEREGEETQYF. The DNA for the CDR3 is TGTGCCAGCAGTTACTCTGAGCGGGAGGGGGAAGAGACCCAGTACTTC.

The chain carries TRBV12-3 or TRBV12-4 and TRBJ1-4; D not resolved. This CDR3 has 13 amino acids. V shed 6 bases and J shed 5 bases, with 10 bases lying between them. The CDR3 sequence: CASRPLPNEKLFF. The CDR3 bases are TGTGCCAGCAGACCACTACCCAATGAAAAACTGTTTTTT.

This chain links TRBV10-1 with TRBJ2-2; 9 bases fit TRBD1. There are 16 residues in the CDR3. The J segment lost 5 bases and the V segment lost 2 bases, leaving 6 bases of the junction unmatched. CDR1 is WNHNN, CDR2 SYGVQD, per germline (reference sequence). Here the CDR3 reads CASSELQTGGTGELFF. CDR3 sequence (DNA): TGCGCCAGCAGTGAGCTCCAGACAGGGGGAACCGGGGAGCTGTTTTTT.